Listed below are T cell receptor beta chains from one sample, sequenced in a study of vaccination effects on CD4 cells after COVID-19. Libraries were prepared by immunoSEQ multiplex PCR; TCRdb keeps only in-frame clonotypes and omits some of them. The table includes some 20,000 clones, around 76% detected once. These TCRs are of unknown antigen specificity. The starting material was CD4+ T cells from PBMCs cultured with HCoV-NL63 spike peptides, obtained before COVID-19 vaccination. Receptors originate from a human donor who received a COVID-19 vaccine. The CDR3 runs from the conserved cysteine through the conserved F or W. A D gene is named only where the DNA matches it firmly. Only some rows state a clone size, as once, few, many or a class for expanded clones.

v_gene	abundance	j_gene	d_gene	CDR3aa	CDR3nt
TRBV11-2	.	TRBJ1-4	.	CASSLGTAPLFF	TGTGCCAGCAGCTTAGGGACAGCGCCTCTGTTTTTT
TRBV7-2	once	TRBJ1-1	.	CASIRVPEAFF	TGTGCCAGCATTCGTGTTCCTGAAGCTTTCTTT
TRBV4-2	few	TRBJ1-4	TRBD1	CASSQDGTGDNEKLFF	TGTGCCAGCAGCCAGGATGGGACAGGCGATAATGAAAAACTGTTTTTT
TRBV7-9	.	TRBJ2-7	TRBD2	CATAPSGRTGEQYF	TGTGCCACAGCCCCTAGCGGGAGGACGGGAGAGCAGTACTTC
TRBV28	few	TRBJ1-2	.	CASSLGSGDVGYGYTF	TGTGCCAGCAGTTTGGGATCGGGGGATGTGGGCTATGGCTACACCTTC
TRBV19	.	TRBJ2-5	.	CASSIQTGRETQYF	TGTGCCAGTAGTATACAAACAGGGCGAGAGACCCAGTACTTC
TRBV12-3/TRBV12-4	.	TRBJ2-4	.	CASSLAPGEIQYF	TGTGCCAGCAGTTTAGCGCCCGGGGAAATTCAGTACTTC
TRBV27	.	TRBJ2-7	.	CASSPWLPYEQYF	TGTGCCAGCAGCCCTTGGTTACCCTACGAGCAGTACTTC
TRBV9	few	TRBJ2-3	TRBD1	CASSVGTGGTDTQYF	TGTGCCAGCAGCGTGGGGACAGGGGGCACAGATACGCAGTATTTT
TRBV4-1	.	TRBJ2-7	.	CASSLIQITIYPYEQYF	TGCGCCAGCAGCCTCATCCAAATCACAATATACCCCTACGAGCAGTACTTC
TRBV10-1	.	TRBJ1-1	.	CASSGGPRRNTEAFF	TGCGCCAGCAGTGGGGGGCCCCGGAGAAACACTGAAGCTTTCTTT
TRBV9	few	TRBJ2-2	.	CASSVAALGRGTGELFF	TGTGCCAGCAGCGTAGCAGCCTTGGGCAGGGGCACCGGGGAGCTGTTTTTT
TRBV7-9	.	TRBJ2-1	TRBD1	CASSRRDSLGHEQFF	TGTGCCAGCAGCCGTCGGGACAGCTTAGGCCATGAGCAGTTCTTC
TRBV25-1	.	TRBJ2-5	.	CASSLALRETQYF	TGTGCCAGCAGTTTAGCGTTGCGGGAGACCCAGTACTTC
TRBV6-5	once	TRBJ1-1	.	CASSYSAVMNTEAFF	TGTGCCAGCAGTTACTCAGCAGTCATGAACACTGAAGCTTTCTTT
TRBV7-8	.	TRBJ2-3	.	CASRKEIVDTQYF	TGTGCCAGCAGAAAGGAGATTGTAGATACGCAGTATTTT
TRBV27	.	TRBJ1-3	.	CATQGSGNTIYF	TGTGCCACCCAGGGTTCTGGAAACACCATATATTTT
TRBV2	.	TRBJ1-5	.	CASSPNPSRPNQPQHF	TGTGCCAGCAGCCCCAACCCGTCAAGGCCCAATCAGCCCCAGCATTTT
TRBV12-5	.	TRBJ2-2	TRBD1	CASRPGGNTGELFF	TGTGCTAGCCGTCCAGGGGGCAACACCGGGGAGCTGTTTTTT
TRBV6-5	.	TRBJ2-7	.	CASSYRQVSYEQYF	TGTGCCAGCAGTTACCGACAGGTTTCGTACGAGCAGTACTTC
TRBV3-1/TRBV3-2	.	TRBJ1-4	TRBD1	CASSQTGGREKLFF	TGTGCCAGCAGCCAGACAGGGGGGCGAGAAAAACTGTTTTTT
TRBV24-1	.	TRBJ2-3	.	CATSDSRGRTDTQYF	TGTGCCACCAGTGATTCCAGGGGGAGGACAGATACGCAGTATTTT
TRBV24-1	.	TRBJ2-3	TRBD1	CATSDSRTGLTDTQYF	TGTGCCACCAGTGATTCCCGGACAGGACTCACAGATACGCAGTATTTT
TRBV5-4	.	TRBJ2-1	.	CASSLAQGVSFEQFF	TGTGCCAGCAGCTTGGCTCAGGGAGTAAGTTTTGAGCAGTTCTTC
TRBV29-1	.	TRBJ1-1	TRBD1	CSGAHRGGTEAFF	TGCAGCGGCGCTCACAGGGGTGGAACTGAAGCTTTCTTT
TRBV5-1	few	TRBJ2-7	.	CASSLAGEQYF	TGCGCCAGCAGCTTGGCCGGCGAGCAGTACTTC
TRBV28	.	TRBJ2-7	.	CASTGSSYEQYF	TGTGCCAGCACAGGAAGCTCCTACGAGCAGTACTTC